Shown below are 8 T cell receptor beta chains from a single sample sequenced in a study of regulatory T cells in long-lasting Graves disease (dated by TCRdb to about 2021). Library prep was done by multiplex PCR. This sample was sequenced with an Illumina HiSeq 4000. CDR3 regions were amplified by Arm-PCR with iRepertoire HTBI primers to construct TCR beta libraries. TCRdb applied fastp at Q25 and MiXCR to the public reads, then kept only in-frame beta chains. Duplicate CDR3 protein sequences are folded into a single record with the most common DNA and genes. Within this sample are 400,000 to 450,000 distinct CDR3 sequences, with 16% of them counted one time only. The leading ten clones occupy roughly 10% of the sample. According to the study, the label for this sample's time point signals: newly diagnosed GD, antithyroid drugs for less than 3 months. For both TCR sequencing and RNA sequencing, RNA was extracted from PBMCs in TRIzol.

These data were also filed under a second study, of T cells in Graves' hyperthyroidism and ophthalmopathy.

Material: peripheral blood mononuclear cells (PBMCs), obtained at new diagnosis, from a patient treated with antithyroid drugs. The source of these receptors is a woman between 25 and 40 years old with Graves disease. Donor details come from another sample of the same person, matched by shared clones.

This clonotype was observed at least ten times. The rearrangement links TRBV7-9 to TRBJ2-7; maybe TRBD1 (6 bases). Germline lookup yields CDR1 SEHNR and CDR2 FQNEAQ (reference sequence). Trimming removed 3 bases from V and 4 bases from J, with 10 bases in between. The CDR3 extends over 13 amino acids. This CDR3 is CASSFSGDYEQYF. CDR3 DNA sequence: TGTGCCAGCAGCTTCTCAGGGGATTACGAGCAGTACTTC.

This clonotype was picked up a small number of times. The chain employs TRBV7-2 and TRBJ2-1; maybe TRBD2 (6 bases). CDR3 size: 15 residues. The germline V and J ends were trimmed by 4 bases and 10 bases, with 20 bases remaining between them. Germline lookup yields CDR1 SGHTA and CDR2 FQGNSA. CDR3 sequence (DNA): TGTGCCAGCAGCTCCCCCACGCGGGGCTTTTTCGAGCAGTTCTTC. It encodes CASSSPTRGFFEQFF.

Ten or more counts support this clonotype. The chain joins TRBV11-2 to TRBJ1-4; no reliable D call. With 4 bases removed from V and 4 bases from J, the gap between germline ends came to 19 bases. The CDR3 sequence is 17 residues long. Germline CDR1 reads SGHAT; CDR2 reads FQNNGV. The CDR3 here is CASSSPAAYRVNEKLFF. CDR3 bases: TGTGCCAGCAGCTCCCCTGCGGCCTACAGAGTTAATGAAAAACTGTTTTTT.

The sample holds a few counts of this clonotype. The V gene is TRBV6-5, the J gene TRBJ1-6, with no clear D. Trimming cost V 0 bases and J 14 bases, with 20 bases left between them. The CDR3 has 16 amino acids. Germline V lookup: CDR1 MNHEY, CDR2 SVGAGI. In nucleotides, the CDR3 is TGTGCCAGCAGTTACTCTTCAGAATTACCCTACCTGGCCCTCCACTTT. This gives the protein CASSYSSELPYLALHF.

This clonotype occurred many times. The rearrangement uses TRBV18 and TRBJ2-6; D remains ambiguous. The germline V and J ends were trimmed by 1 base and 0 bases, with 7 bases remaining between them. The CDR3 runs to 16 residues. Germline V gene lookup returns CDR1 KGHSH and CDR2 LQKENI. The CDR3 loop is CASSPQGSSGANVLTF. Written as DNA, the CDR3 is TGTGCCAGCTCACCACAGGGCAGCTCTGGGGCCAACGTCCTGACTTTC.

The rearrangement uses TRBV6-9 and TRBJ2-6, with D possibly being TRBD1 (6 bases). This CDR3 has 17 amino acids. Germline CDR1 and CDR2: MNHGY and SVAAGI. V shed 3 bases and J shed 0 bases, with 12 bases lying between them. Written as DNA, the CDR3 is TGTGCCAGCAGTTACTGGGACAAGAGCTCTGGGGCCAACGTCCTGACTTTC. This translates into CASSYWDKSSGANVLTF.

This clonotype has just a few counts. The rearrangement uses TRBV14 and TRBJ2-2; no clear D. Trimming cost V 0 bases and J 3 bases, with 17 bases left between them. This CDR3 is 18 amino acids long. Germline CDR1 is SGHDN and CDR2 is FVKESK. The CDR3 sequence is CASSQDRQARRDTGELFF. CDR3 nucleotides: TGTGCCAGCAGCCAAGATCGGCAGGCCCGAAGGGACACCGGGGAGCTGTTTTTT. The whole variable domain, filled in from reference TRBV14 and TRBJ2-2, reads EAGVTQFPSHSVIEKGQTVTLRCDPISGHDNLYWYRRVMGKEIKFLLHFVKESKQDESGMPNNRFLAERTGGTYSTLKVQPAELEDSGVYFCASSQDRQARRDTGELFFGEGSRLTVL.

This chain joins TRBV28 and TRBJ2-1; perhaps TRBD2 as D (6 bases). Germline CDR1 reads MDHEN; CDR2 reads SYDVKM. The V and J ends lost 7 bases and 4 bases respectively, with 17 bases between them. The CDR3 is made up of 15 amino acids. CDR3 nucleotide sequence: TGTGCCAGCACCTCGGAGGGATCGGGATACAATGAGCAGTTCTTC. The encoded protein is CASTSEGSGYNEQFF.